This T cell receptor beta chain is from a study of blood T cell repertoires in COVID-19. Across the study: Acute-phase and convalescent COVID-19 samples originated in the United States, Italy and Spain. Sample material is recorded as cDNA or gDNA derived from T cells, B-cell-depleted T cells, or PBMCs.

In the authors' workflow: Nucleated cell number was recorded as an estimate derived from reference gene primer amplification. Assay: immunoSEQ multiplex PCR; the TCRdb copy retains only in-frame clones and omits some. D and trimming come from the DNA, and the V and J calls and clone size come from that table. The table records 200,000 or so clones, about 80% of them present only once. With 1 base clipped from V and 3 bases from J, the junction kept 7 bases outside the gene matches. The CDR3 is 16 amino acids. Germline assignment: CDR1 LGHDT and CDR2 YNNKEL (reference sequence). The sequencing input was peripheral blood. The receptor comes from a human donor with acute or convalescent COVID-19. The donor label of this sample is uncertain. The rearrangement uses TRBV3-1 (or the pseudogene TRBV3-2) and TRBJ2-3, with 7 bases matching TRBD1. The chain's CDR3 is CASSQGPGQSTDTQYF. The CDR3 coding sequence is TGTGCCAGCAGCCAAGGACCGGGACAGTCGACAGATACGCAGTATTTT.